This T cell receptor (beta chain) derives from a study of T cell changes during pregnancy in multiple sclerosis. Generated by immunoSEQ multiplex PCR, the TCRdb table keeps only in-frame clones and is missing some. The table records just under 65,000 clones, 90% to 95% of them present only once. The CDR3 sequence is 15 residues long. Germline lookup yields CDR1 MNHNY and CDR2 SVGAGI (reference sequence). J gave up 1 base and V 7 bases, and 8 bases lay outside the gene matches. Sample: peripheral blood, taken in the third trimester of pregnancy. The sequence was collected from a female donor in good health, enrolled as a control in a pregnancy study. The chain has TRBV6-6 and TRBJ2-5; 8 positions agree with TRBD2. CDR3 sequence reads: CASTRAGVSQETQYF. The CDR3 DNA reads TGTGCCAGCACCAGAGCGGGAGTTTCCCAAGAGACCCAGTACTTC.